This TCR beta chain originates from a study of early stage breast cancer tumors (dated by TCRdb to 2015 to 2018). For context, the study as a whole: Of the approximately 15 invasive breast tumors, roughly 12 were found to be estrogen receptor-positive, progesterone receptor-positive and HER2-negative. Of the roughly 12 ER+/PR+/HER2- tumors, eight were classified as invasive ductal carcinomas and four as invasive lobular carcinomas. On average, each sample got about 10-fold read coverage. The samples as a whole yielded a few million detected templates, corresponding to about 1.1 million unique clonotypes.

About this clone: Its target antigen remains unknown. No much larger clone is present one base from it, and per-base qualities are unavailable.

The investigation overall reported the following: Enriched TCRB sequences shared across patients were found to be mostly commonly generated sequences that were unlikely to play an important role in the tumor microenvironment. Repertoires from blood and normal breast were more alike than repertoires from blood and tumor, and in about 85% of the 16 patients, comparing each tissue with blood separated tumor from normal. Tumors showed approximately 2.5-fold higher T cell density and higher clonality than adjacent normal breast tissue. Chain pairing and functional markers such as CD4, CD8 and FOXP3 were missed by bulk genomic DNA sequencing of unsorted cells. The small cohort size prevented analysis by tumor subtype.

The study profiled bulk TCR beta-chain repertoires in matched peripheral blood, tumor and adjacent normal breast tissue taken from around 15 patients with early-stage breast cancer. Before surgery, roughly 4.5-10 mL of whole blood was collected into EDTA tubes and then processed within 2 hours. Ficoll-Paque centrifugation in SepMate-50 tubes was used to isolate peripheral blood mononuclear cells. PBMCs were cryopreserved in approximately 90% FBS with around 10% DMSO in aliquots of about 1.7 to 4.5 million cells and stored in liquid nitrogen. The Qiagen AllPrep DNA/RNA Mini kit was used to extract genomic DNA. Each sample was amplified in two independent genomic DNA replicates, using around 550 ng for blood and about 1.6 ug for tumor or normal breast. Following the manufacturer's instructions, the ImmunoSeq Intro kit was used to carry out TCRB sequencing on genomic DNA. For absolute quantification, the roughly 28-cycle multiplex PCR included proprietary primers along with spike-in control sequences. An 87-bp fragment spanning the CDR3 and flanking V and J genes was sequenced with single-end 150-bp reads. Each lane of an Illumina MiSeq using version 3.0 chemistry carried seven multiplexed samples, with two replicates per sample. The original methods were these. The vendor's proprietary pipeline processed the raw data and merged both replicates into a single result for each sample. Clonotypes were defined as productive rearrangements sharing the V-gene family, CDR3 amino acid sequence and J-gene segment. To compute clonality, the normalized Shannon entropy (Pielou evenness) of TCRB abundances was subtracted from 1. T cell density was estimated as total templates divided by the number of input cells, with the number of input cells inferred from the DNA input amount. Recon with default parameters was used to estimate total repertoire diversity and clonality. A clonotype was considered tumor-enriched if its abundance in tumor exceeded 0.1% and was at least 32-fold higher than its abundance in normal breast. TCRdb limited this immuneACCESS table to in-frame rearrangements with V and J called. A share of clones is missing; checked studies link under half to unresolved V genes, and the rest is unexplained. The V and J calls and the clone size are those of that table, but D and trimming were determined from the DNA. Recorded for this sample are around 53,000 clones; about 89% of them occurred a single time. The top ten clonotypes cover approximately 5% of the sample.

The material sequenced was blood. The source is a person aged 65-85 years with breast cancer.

The DNA sequence is given as TGCGCCAGCAGCAGATCCTTAACAGGCCACATCTCTGGAAACACCATATATTTT. Its translation is CASSRSLTGHISGNTIYF. The chain employs TRBV4-3 and TRBJ1-3; the D gene is perhaps TRBD1, on 5 matching bases. Via the germline V gene, CDR1 is LGHNA and CDR2 YSLEER. V was cut back by 5 bases and J by 0 bases, leaving a gap of 20 bases between them. The CDR3, from cysteine to phenylalanine, totals 18 residues. CDR3 DNA only is kept here, 54 bases in frame from base 1.